This is a list of T cell receptor beta chains from one sample in a study of shared clonotypes between healthy human individuals. Libraries were prepared by immunoSEQ multiplex PCR; TCRdb keeps only in-frame clonotypes and omits some of them. The sample shows about 2.1 million clones, about 93% of them seen only once. The specimen sequenced was naive CD8+ T cells from PBMCs. The receptors originated from a young man in good health. Some clones in this sample may be carry-over from other donors' samples. CDR3s include the opening cysteine and the closing phenylalanine or tryptophan. A D gene is named only where the DNA matches it firmly. Size tells how often a clone was seen (once, few, many) or the class of an expanded clone, and some rows leave it out.

size: NA; V: TRBV5-4; D: TRBD2; J: TRBJ2-7; CDR3: CASSFGDLGGEQYF; DNA: TGTGCCAGCAGCTTCGGAGACCTCGGGGGGGAGCAGTACTTC
size: once; V: TRBV7-3; D: TRBD2; J: TRBJ2-7; CDR3: CASSLGTSGRGEQYF; DNA: TGTGCCAGCAGCTTGGGGACTAGCGGGAGGGGCGAGCAGTACTTC
size: NA; V: TRBV4-2; D: TRBD1; J: TRBJ2-7; CDR3: CASSPGTGFSYEQYF; DNA: TGTGCCAGCAGTCCCGGGACAGGGTTTTCCTACGAGCAGTACTTC
size: NA; V: TRBV7-8; D: NA; J: TRBJ1-1; CDR3: CASSLARFRVGELAFF; DNA: TGTGCCAGCAGCTTAGCGAGGTTCCGGGTAGGTGAGTTGGCTTTCTTT
size: NA; V: TRBV9; D: NA; J: TRBJ2-3; CDR3: CASTTGGQGADTQYF; DNA: TGTGCCAGCACGACGGGAGGGCAGGGGGCAGATACGCAGTATTTT
size: NA; V: TRBV25-1; D: TRBD1; J: TRBJ1-5; CDR3: CASSVPGTGLGRAQHF; DNA: TGTGCCAGCAGTGTCCCGGGGACAGGGTTGGGTCGGGCCCAGCATTTT
size: NA; V: TRBV7-6; D: NA; J: TRBJ2-5; CDR3: CASSLDERRGQETQYF; DNA: TGTGCCAGCAGCTTAGACGAGCGGCGGGGCCAAGAGACCCAGTACTTC
size: NA; V: TRBV7-9; D: NA; J: TRBJ1-4; CDR3: CASSNWGDSVSEKLFF; DNA: TGTGCCAGCAGCAACTGGGGGGATTCAGTAAGTGAAAAACTGTTTTTT
size: NA; V: TRBV19; D: TRBD1; J: TRBJ1-2; CDR3: CASMAGTGGYYGYTF; DNA: TGTGCCAGTATGGCGGGGACAGGGGGTTACTATGGCTACACCTTC
size: NA; V: TRBV4-1; D: NA; J: TRBJ2-5; CDR3: CASSQRAAGQETQYF; DNA: TGCGCCAGCAGCCAAAGGGCCGCAGGGCAAGAGACCCAGTACTTC
size: NA; V: TRBV4-1; D: NA; J: TRBJ1-1; CDR3: CASSQDPANTEAFF; DNA: TGCGCCAGCAGCCAAGATCCAGCTAACACTGAAGCTTTCTTT